This entry features one T cell receptor beta chain sequence. The antigen is not known. This sample is part of a study of T cells after yellow fever vaccination. Study overall: Fractions low in cell number were prepared with SMART-Seq v4 Ultra Low Input. Study conclusions and caveats: Detected again after the booster were most primary-vaccination clones, at 96% CD4 and approximately 85% CD8. Relatively few clonotypes were ones that appeared in both CD4 and CD8 compartments.

In germline, CDR1 is MNHNS, CDR2 SASEGT. J was trimmed by 0 bases and V by 3 bases; bases with no gene match: 8. There are 16 residues in the CDR3. TCRdb redid the calling of the 5' RACE reads with MiXCR, one entry per CDR3 protein. The sample lists about 320,000 distinct CDR3 sequences; under 15% were seen once. The chain is built from TRBV6-1 and TRBJ2-7, with 7 bases aligning to TRBD1. The sequences come from CD4+ T cells sorted from PBMCs, collected 15 days after the yellow fever booster vaccination. The receptor's source is a man in his late teens or twenties who received the YFV17D yellow fever vaccine. The CDR3 bases are TGTGCCAGCAGTGATACCGTAGACAGGGCCTCCTACGAGCAGTACTTC. Amino acid sequence: CASSDTVDRASYEQYF.